This passage covers 8 T cell receptor beta chains from one sample sequenced in a study of blood T cell repertoires in COVID-19. Assay used: immunoSEQ multiplex PCR; TCRdb lists only in-frame clones, some missing. The sample shows about 82,000 clones, 80% to 90% of them seen only once. The source material was PBMCs or T cells enriched from blood (not recorded which). The source is a woman between 45 and 65 years old with acute COVID-19.

V is TRBV7-2 and J is TRBJ1-5, with 7 bases that match TRBD1. Per the germline V gene, CDR1 is SGHTA and CDR2 is FQGNSA. J gave up 3 bases and V 4 bases, and 6 bases lay outside the gene matches. The CDR3 contains 15 residues. CDR3 sequence reads: CASSSRTGDNQPQHF. The CDR3 DNA follows: TGTGCCAGCAGCTCGAGAACAGGGGACAATCAGCCCCAGCATTTT.

This chain uses TRBV20-1 with TRBJ1-1; TRBD1 might be the D (6 bases). V shed 3 bases and J shed 1 base, with 15 bases lying between them. The V gene's germline CDR1 is DFQATT and CDR2 SNEGSKA (reference sequence). CDR3 length: 15 residues. The CDR3 nucleotides read TGCAGTGCTAGTAGGGGACACTATTCGAACACTGAAGCTTTCTTT. Translation gives CSASRGHYSNTEAFF.

The chain joins TRBV9 to TRBJ2-7, with 9 bases that match TRBD1. The CDR3 has 14 amino acids. V lost 4 bases and J lost 1; bases outside the gene matches: 3. Looked up from germline, CDR1 is SGDLS and CDR2 is YYNGEE. CDR3 coding DNA: TGTGCCAGCAGCCCTGGGACAGGGTCCTACGAGCAGTACTTC. This sequence encodes CASSPGTGSYEQYF.

CDR3 in DNA: TGTGCCAGCAGTGAAGCTCCGGGAAGGAGCGTCTATAATTCACCCCTCCACTTT. Residues: CASSEAPGRSVYNSPLHF. The J gene is TRBJ1-6, the V gene TRBV6-1; D gene ambiguous. V was cut by 0 bases and J by 3 bases, with 15 bases left in between. The CDR3 has 18 residues. Per germline, CDR1 MNHNS and CDR2 SASEGT.

V gene TRBV3-1 (or the pseudogene TRBV3-2) combines with J gene TRBJ1-6, with unresolved D. The germline CDR1 and CDR2 sequences are LGHDT and YNNKEL (reference sequence). CDR3 length: 15 amino acids. V shed 1 base and J shed 6 bases, with 10 bases lying between them. The DNA of the CDR3 is TGTGCCAGCAGCCAAGGTCTCCTTTCTAATTCACCCCTCCACTTT. Translating it yields CASSQGLLSNSPLHF.

The genes are TRBV20-1 and TRBJ2-5, with D tentatively TRBD2 (6 bases). Per the germline V gene, CDR1 is DFQATT and CDR2 is SNEGSKA (reference sequence). Trimming left V 3 bases short and J 10 bases short, with 12 bases between. This CDR3 has 11 amino acids. CDR3 in DNA: TGCAGTGCTAGGACTAGTTTCGGCCAGTACTTC. Protein product: CSARTSFGQYF.

This clone appeared once. The V call is TRBV5-5, the J call TRBJ1-5; TRBD1 matches 12 bases. Germline CDR1 is SGHKS and CDR2 is YYEKEE (reference sequence). The CDR3 loop spans 18 amino acids. With V trimmed by 4 bases and J by 3 bases, 11 bases remained unmatched. In DNA, the CDR3 is TGTGCCAGCAGCCCATCATCGGGACAGGGGGCACCCAATCAGCCCCAGCATTTT. This encodes CASSPSSGQGAPNQPQHF.

This sequence joins TRBV11-3 and TRBJ2-1; D remains ambiguous. This CDR3 comprises 15 residues. Germline V lookup: CDR1 SGHNT, CDR2 YENEEA. The V end was cut by 2 bases, the J end by 3 bases, with 11 bases between. CDR3 in DNA: TGTGCCAGCAGCTTAAGCGCCCAAATCTACAATGAGCAGTTCTTC. It is translated as CASSLSAQIYNEQFF.